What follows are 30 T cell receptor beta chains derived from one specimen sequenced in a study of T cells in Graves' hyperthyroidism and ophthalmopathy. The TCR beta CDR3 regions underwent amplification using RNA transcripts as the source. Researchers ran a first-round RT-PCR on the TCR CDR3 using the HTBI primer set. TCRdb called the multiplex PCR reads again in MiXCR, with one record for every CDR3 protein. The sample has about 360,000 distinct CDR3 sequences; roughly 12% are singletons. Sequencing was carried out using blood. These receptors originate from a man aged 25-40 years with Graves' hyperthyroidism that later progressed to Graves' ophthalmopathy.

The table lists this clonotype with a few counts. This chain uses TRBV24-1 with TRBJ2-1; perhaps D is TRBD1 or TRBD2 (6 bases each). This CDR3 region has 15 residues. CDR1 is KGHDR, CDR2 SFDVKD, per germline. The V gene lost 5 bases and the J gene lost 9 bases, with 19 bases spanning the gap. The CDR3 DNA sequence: TGTGCCACCAGTGGTTTCTTTGGGGGGCGAGGTGAGCAGTTCTTC. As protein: CATSGFFGGRGEQFF.

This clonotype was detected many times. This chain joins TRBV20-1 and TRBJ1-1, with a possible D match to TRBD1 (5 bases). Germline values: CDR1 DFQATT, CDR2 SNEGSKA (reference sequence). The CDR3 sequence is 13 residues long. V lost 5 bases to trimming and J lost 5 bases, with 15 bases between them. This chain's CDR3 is CSARSQGGTEAFF. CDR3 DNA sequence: TGCAGTGCTCGAAGCCAGGGAGGGACTGAAGCTTTCTTT.

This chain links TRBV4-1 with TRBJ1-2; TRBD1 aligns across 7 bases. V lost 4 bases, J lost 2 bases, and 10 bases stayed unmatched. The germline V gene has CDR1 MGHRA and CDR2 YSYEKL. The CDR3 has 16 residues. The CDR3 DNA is TGCGCCAGCAGCCGAGGGAGGACAGGTCGCAACTATGGCTACACCTTC. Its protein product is CASSRGRTGRNYGYTF.

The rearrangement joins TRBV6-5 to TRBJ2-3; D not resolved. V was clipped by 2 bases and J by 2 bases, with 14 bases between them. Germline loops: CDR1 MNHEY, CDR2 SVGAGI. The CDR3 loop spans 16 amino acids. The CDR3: CASSYGDRFSTDTQYF. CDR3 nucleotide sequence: TGTGCCAGCAGTTACGGGGATCGGTTCTCCACAGATACGCAGTATTTT.

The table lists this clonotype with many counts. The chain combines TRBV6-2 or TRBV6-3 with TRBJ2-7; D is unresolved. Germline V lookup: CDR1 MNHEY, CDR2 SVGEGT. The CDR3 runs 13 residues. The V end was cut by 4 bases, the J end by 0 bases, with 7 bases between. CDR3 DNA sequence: TGTGCCAGCAGTTGGGCGGACTCCTACGAGCAGTACTTC. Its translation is CASSWADSYEQYF.

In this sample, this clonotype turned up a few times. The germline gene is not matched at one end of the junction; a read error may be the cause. The CDR3 region has the DNA TGCAGCGTTCAAGACTACGAGCAGTACTTC. Translated, it gives CSVQDYEQYF. The gene calls are TRBV29-1 and TRBJ2-7; D not certain. From germline, CDR1 is SQVTM and CDR2 ANQGSEA. The CDR3 spans 10 residues.

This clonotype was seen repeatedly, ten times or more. CDR3 DNA sequence: TGTGCCAGCAGCTTACCCCTAGCGGGGGACAATGAGCAGTTCTTC. This codes for CASSLPLAGDNEQFF. The rearrangement links TRBV7-2 to TRBJ2-1; 10 bases line up with TRBD2. Germline V CDR1 and CDR2: SGHTA, FQGNSA. With V trimmed by 2 bases and J by 5 bases, 3 bases remained unmatched. The length of the CDR3 is 15 residues. The complete variable domain, with remaining parts taken from reference TRBV7-2 and TRBJ2-1, reads GAGVSQSPSNKVTEKGKDVELRCDPISGHTALYWYRQSLGQGLEFLIYFQGNSAPDKSGLPSDRFSAERTGGSVSTLTIQRTQQEDSAVYLCASSLPLAGDNEQFFGPGTRLTVL.

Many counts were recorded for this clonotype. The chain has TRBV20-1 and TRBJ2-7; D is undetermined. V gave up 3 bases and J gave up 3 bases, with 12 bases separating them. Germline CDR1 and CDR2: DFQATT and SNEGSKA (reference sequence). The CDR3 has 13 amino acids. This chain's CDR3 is CSARGYRFYEQYF. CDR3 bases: TGCAGTGCTAGGGGTTATCGGTTCTACGAGCAGTACTTC.

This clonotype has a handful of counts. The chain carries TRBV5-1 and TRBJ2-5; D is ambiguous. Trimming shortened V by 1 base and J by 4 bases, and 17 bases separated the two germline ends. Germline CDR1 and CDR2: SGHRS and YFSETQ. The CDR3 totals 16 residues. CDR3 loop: CASSLPSQSSRETQYF. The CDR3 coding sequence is TGCGCCAGCAGCTTGCCCTCGCAGAGTAGTAGAGAGACCCAGTACTTC.

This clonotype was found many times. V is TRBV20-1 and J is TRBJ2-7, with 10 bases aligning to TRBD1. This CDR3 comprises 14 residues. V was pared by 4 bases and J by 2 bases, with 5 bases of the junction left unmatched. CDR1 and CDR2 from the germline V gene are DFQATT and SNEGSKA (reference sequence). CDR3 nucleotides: TGCAGTGCTATGGGACAGGGGTCTACCTACGAGCAGTACTTC. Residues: CSAMGQGSTYEQYF.

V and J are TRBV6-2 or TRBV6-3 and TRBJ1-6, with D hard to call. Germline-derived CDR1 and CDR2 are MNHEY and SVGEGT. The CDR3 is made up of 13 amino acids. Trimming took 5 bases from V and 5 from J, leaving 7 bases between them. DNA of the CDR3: TGTGCCAGCAGTACCACGCATAATTCACCCCTCCACTTT. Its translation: CASSTTHNSPLHF.

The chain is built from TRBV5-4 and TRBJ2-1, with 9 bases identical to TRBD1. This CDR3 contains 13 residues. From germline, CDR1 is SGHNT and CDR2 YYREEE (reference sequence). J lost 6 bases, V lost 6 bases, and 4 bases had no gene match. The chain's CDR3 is CASTGGQGNEQFF. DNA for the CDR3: TGTGCCAGCACCGGGGGACAGGGCAATGAGCAGTTCTTC. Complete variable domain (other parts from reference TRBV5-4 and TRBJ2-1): ETGVTQSPTHLIKTRGQQVTLRCSSQSGHNTVSWYQQALGQGPQFIFQYYREEENGRGNFPPRFSGLQFPNYSSELNVNALELDDSALYLCASTGGQGNEQFFGPGTRLTVL.

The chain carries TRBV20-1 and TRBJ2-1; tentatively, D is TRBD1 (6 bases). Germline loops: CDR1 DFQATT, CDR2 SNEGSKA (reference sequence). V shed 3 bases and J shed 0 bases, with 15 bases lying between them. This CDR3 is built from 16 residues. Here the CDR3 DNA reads TGCAGTGCTAGGGGTTTGGACAGAAGCTCCTACAATGAGCAGTTCTTC. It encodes CSARGLDRSSYNEQFF.

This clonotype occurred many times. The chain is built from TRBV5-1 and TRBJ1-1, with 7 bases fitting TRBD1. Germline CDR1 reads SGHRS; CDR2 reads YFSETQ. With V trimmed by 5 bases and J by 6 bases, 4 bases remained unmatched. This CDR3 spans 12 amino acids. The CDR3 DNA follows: TGCGCCAGCAGGGGACAGCCCCCTGAAGCTTTCTTT. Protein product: CASRGQPPEAFF.

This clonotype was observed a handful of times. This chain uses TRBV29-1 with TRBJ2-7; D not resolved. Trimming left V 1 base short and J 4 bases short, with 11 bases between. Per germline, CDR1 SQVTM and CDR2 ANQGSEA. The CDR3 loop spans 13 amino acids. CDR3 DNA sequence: TGCAGCGTTGAAGGGGGTCTCCTTTACGAGCAGTACTTC. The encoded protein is CSVEGGLLYEQYF.

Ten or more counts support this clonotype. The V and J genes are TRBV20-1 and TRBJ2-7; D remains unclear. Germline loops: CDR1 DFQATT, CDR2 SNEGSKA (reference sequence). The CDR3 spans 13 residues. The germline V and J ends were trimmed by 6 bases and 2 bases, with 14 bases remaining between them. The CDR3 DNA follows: TGCAGTGCCCATGCTGGGCGAACCTACGAGCAGTACTTC. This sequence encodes CSAHAGRTYEQYF.

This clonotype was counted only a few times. This chain's CDR3 is CASRVGGNSPLHF. The CDR3 DNA is TGCGCCAGCAGAGTCGGGGGGAATTCACCCCTCCACTTT. The chain is built from TRBV5-1 and TRBJ1-6; a possible D gene is TRBD1 (5 bases). CDR3 size: 13 residues. Germline V gives CDR1 SGHRS, CDR2 YFSETQ. V lost 5 bases to trimming and J lost 7 bases, with 10 bases between them.

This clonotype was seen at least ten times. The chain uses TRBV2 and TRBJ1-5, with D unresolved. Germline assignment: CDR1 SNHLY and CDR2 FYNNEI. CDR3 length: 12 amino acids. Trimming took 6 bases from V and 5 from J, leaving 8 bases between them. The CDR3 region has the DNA TGTGCCAGCAGGGACGGTGATCAGCCCCAGCATTTT. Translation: CASRDGDQPQHF.

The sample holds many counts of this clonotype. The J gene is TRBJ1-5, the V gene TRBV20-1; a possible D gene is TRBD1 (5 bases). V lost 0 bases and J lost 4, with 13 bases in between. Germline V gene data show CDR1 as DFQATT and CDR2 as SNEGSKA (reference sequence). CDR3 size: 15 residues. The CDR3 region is CSAREGTEGNQPQHF. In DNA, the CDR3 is TGCAGTGCTAGAGAAGGGACGGAAGGGAATCAGCCCCAGCATTTT.

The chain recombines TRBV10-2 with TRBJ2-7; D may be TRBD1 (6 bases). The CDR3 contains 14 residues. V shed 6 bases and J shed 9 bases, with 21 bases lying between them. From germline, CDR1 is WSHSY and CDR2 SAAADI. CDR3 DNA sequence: TGCGCCAGCAGGGATACAGGGAATAACATCGGGCAGTACTTC. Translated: CASRDTGNNIGQYF.

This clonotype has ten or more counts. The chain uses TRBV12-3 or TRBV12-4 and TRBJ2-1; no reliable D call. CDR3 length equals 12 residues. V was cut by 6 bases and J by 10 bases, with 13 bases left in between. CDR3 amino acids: CASSLTRKEQFF. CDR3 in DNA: TGTGCCAGCAGCCTGACCCGTAAGGAGCAGTTCTTC.

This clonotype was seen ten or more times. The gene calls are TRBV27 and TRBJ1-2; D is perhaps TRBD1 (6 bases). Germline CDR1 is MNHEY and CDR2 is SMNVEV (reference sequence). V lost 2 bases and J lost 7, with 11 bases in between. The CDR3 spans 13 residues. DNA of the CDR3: TGTGCCAGCAGTTTAATCGGGGGCTCTGGCTACACCTTC. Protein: CASSLIGGSGYTF.

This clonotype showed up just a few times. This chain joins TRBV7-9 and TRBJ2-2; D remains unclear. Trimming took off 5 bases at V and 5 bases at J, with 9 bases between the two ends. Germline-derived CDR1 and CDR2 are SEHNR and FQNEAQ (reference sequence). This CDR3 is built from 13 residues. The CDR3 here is CASSKQWTGELFF. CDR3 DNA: TGTGCCAGCAGCAAACAATGGACCGGGGAGCTGTTTTTT.

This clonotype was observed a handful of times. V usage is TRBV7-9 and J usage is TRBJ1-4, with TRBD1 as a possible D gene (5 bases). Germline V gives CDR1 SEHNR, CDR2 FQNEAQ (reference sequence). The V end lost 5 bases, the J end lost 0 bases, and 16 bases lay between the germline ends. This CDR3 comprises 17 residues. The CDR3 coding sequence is TGTGCCAGCAGCAATCCGACAGACCCGTCAACTAATGAAAAACTGTTTTTT. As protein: CASSNPTDPSTNEKLFF.

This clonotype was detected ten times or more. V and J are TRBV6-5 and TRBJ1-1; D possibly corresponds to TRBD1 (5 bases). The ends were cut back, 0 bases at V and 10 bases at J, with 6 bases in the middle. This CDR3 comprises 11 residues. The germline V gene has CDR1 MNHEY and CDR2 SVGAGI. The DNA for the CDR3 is TGTGCCAGCAGTTACTCGGGGGGAGCTTTCTTT. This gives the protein CASSYSGGAFF.

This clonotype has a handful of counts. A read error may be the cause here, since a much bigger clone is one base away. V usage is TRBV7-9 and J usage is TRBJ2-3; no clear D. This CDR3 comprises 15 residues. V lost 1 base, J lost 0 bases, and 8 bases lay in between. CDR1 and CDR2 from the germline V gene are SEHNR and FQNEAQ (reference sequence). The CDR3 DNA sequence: TGTGCCAGCAGCTTAGTTGGGGATAGCACAGATACGCAGTATTTT. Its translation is CASSLVGDSTDTQYF.

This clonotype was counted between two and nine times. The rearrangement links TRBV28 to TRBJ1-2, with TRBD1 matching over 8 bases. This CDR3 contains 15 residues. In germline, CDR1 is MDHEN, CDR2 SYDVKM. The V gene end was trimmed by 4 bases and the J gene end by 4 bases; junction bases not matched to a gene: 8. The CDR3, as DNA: TGTGCCAGCAGTTCGCCCGGGACAGGCTTCTATGGCTACACCTTC. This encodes CASSSPGTGFYGYTF.

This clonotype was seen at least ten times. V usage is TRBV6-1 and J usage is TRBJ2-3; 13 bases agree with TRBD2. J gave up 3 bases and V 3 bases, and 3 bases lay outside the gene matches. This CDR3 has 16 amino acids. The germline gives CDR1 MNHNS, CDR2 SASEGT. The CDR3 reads CASSDGLAGVTDTQYF. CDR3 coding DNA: TGTGCCAGCAGTGATGGACTAGCGGGGGTAACAGATACGCAGTATTTT.

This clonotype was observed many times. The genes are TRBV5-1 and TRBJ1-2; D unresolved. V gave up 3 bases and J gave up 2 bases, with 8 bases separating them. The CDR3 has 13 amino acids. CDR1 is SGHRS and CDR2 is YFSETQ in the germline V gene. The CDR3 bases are TGCGCCAGCAGCTGGGAGGCCAACTATGGCTACACCTTC. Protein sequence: CASSWEANYGYTF.

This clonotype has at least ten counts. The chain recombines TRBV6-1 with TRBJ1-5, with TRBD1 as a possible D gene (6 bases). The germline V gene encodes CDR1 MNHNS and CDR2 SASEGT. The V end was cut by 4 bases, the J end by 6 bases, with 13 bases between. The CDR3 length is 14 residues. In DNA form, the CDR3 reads TGTGCCAGCAGTGCCAGGGGACTCGGTCAGCCCCAGCATTTT. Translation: CASSARGLGQPQHF.